This T cell receptor (beta chain) is from a study of cytomegalovirus exposure and HLA in healthy donors. Whole-study findings and limits: Some V segments could not be told apart, so they were left out, TRBV6-2 and TRBV6-3 among them. Most TCR sequences showed up rarely, but some public TCRs showed up in many donors.

The donors (healthy individuals) were bone marrow donors. The CDR3 covers 11 residues. CDR1 and CDR2 from the germline V gene are SGDLS and YYNGEE. Trimming took off 3 bases at V and 12 bases at J, with 7 bases between the two ends. Amplification used 60 Vbeta primers and 13 Jbeta primers. Generated by immunoSEQ multiplex PCR, the TCRdb table keeps only in-frame clones and is missing some. The table records approximately 100,000 clones, 65% to 85% of them present only once. In the case of this clone: As yet, its antigen is unknown.

The source material was PBMCs. J is TRBJ1-6 and V is TRBV9, with TRBD1 as a possible D gene (5 bases). The sequence was collected from a man aged 50 to 59 in good health and CMV-seropositive. CDR3 loop: CASSGTGPLHF. CDR3 coding DNA: TGTGCCAGCAGCGGAACAGGACCCCTCCACTTT.